A single sample is the source of the 23 T cell receptor beta chains below, sequenced in a study of blood T cell repertoires in COVID-19 (dated by TCRdb to about 2020). Preparation of the library involved the immunoSEQ multiplex PCR assay. TCRdb retrieved this table from immuneACCESS and kept in-frame rearrangements only. Not all clones are present; in checked studies, unresolved V genes account for under half, and no reason is known for the remainder. A total of a few hundred thousand clones appear in this sample, 75% to 90% of them only once. About 5% of the sample goes to the ten largest clones. The specimen was PBMCs or T cells enriched from blood (not recorded which). These receptors all stem from a woman aged 45-65 years who had recovered from COVID-19.

The J gene is TRBJ2-2, the V gene TRBV6-2 or TRBV6-3; 10 bases match TRBD2. With V trimmed by 0 bases and J by 3 bases, 7 bases remained unmatched. Germline V CDR1 and CDR2: MNHEY, SVGEGT. This CDR3 has 18 residues. The CDR3 sequence: CASSYSIGTSDHTGELFF. CDR3 DNA: TGTGCCAGCAGTTACTCGATAGGGACTAGCGACCACACCGGGGAGCTGTTTTTT.

V usage is TRBV7-8 and J usage is TRBJ1-1; possibly TRBD1 for D (5 bases). Germline V gene sequence: CDR1 SGHVS, CDR2 FQNEAQ. The CDR3 runs 15 residues. Trimming took 2 bases from V and 1 from J, leaving 11 bases between them. This CDR3 is CASSLWRDPNTEAFF. For the CDR3, the DNA is TGTGCCAGCAGCTTATGGCGGGACCCGAACACTGAAGCTTTCTTT.

In its sample, this clone was seen a few times. The rearrangement uses TRBV2 and TRBJ1-3; 7 positions match TRBD1. The CDR3 contains 17 residues. Germline lookup yields CDR1 SNHLY and CDR2 FYNNEI. V dropped 6 bases and J dropped 0; count of bases not matched to a gene: 11. The CDR3 DNA reads TGTGCCAGCAGCGCAACCTACAGGGGCAGCTCTGGAAACACCATATATTTT. This gives the protein CASSATYRGSSGNTIYF.

V is TRBV30 and J is TRBJ2-6, with D uncertain. Germline V gene lookup returns CDR1 GTSNPN and CDR2 SVGIG (reference sequence). The V end was cut by 4 bases, the J end by 2 bases, with 9 bases between. The CDR3 spans 14 residues. CDR3 in amino acids: CAWKRVAGANVLTF. The CDR3 DNA reads TGTGCCTGGAAGCGAGTGGCTGGGGCCAACGTCCTGACTTTC.

J is TRBJ2-3 and V is TRBV11-2; possible D gene TRBD2, 5 bases. The V end lost 3 bases, the J end lost 2 bases, and 9 bases lay between the germline ends. This CDR3 is built from 14 residues. Germline loops: CDR1 SGHAT, CDR2 FQNNGV. CDR3 coding DNA: TGTGCCAGCAGCTTTGCGGGTACCACAGATACGCAGTATTTT. This gives the protein CASSFAGTTDTQYF.

The chain uses TRBV3-1 (or the pseudogene TRBV3-2) and TRBJ1-4; a weak D match, TRBD1 (6 bases). Germline V gene sequence: CDR1 LGHDT, CDR2 YNNKEL (reference sequence). The V and J ends lost 4 bases and 8 bases respectively, with 20 bases between them. The CDR3 consists of 16 residues. The CDR3 DNA follows: TGTGCCAGCAGCCCAGAACAGGGATTTAGGTACGAAAAACTGTTTTTT. The encoded protein is CASSPEQGFRYEKLFF.

The chain is built from TRBV19 and TRBJ1-5, with 7 bases lining up with TRBD1. Trimming removed 0 bases from V and 0 bases from J; junction bases left unmatched: 17. This CDR3 is built from 21 residues. The germline gives CDR1 LNHDA, CDR2 SQIVND (reference sequence). This CDR3 reads CASSIDPPVDRRLYSNQPQHF. In DNA, the CDR3 is TGTGCCAGTAGTATAGATCCCCCCGTGGACAGGCGTCTTTATAGCAATCAGCCCCAGCATTTT.

This clone occurred a few times. The V gene is TRBV6-4, the J gene TRBJ1-2; no firm D call. V was trimmed by 3 bases and J by 8 bases, leaving 7 bases between them. The CDR3 covers 11 residues. Germline V gives CDR1 MRHNA, CDR2 SNTAGT. The CDR3 DNA sequence: TGTGCCAGCAGTGAAGGAGGAGGCTACACCTTC. Protein product: CASSEGGGYTF.

In this sample, this clone turned up once. The chain couples TRBV5-4 to TRBJ1-1, with TRBD1 matching over 7 bases. The CDR3 runs to 13 residues. Losses at the gene ends were 3 bases for V and 7 bases for J; bases not matched to a gene: 6. In germline, CDR1 is SGHNT, CDR2 YYREEE (reference sequence). The CDR3 loop reads CASSSDRVNEAFF. The CDR3 region has the DNA TGTGCCAGCAGCTCCGACAGGGTCAATGAAGCTTTCTTT.

The CDR3 bases are TGCGCCAGCAGCTTTCAGGGCCTGAACACTGAAGCTTTCTTT. This encodes CASSFQGLNTEAFF. The genes are TRBV5-1 and TRBJ1-1; the D gene is possibly TRBD1 (5 bases). Germline loops: CDR1 SGHRS, CDR2 YFSETQ. V lost 2 bases and J lost 0, with 8 bases in between. The CDR3 is 14 residues long.

The gene calls are TRBV19 and TRBJ1-2; D is ambiguous. Deletions cut 10 bases from V and 4 bases from J, with 13 bases between. The CDR3 totals 12 residues. The germline V gene has CDR1 LNHDA and CDR2 SQIVND (reference sequence). The CDR3 loop is CATKQKSYGYTF. The CDR3 DNA follows: TGTGCCACCAAACAAAAGTCCTATGGCTACACCTTC.

The chain recombines TRBV5-6 with TRBJ1-2, with D unresolved. This CDR3 contains 15 residues. The V gene lost 2 bases and the J gene lost 6 bases, with 17 bases spanning the gap. CDR1 is SGHDT and CDR2 is YYEEEE in the germline V gene. CDR3 loop: CASSLSPTDSHGYTF. The CDR3 DNA sequence: TGTGCCAGCAGCTTATCTCCGACGGATAGCCATGGCTACACCTTC.

V gene TRBV30 combines with J gene TRBJ2-7; a weak D match, TRBD2 (5 bases). V dropped 2 bases and J dropped 2 bases, with 10 bases sitting between them. This CDR3 spans 13 amino acids. Germline V gene sequence: CDR1 GTSNPN, CDR2 SVGIG (reference sequence). The CDR3 sequence: CAWSQEAAYEQYF. The DNA of the CDR3 is TGTGCCTGGAGTCAGGAGGCTGCCTACGAGCAGTACTTC.

This rearrangement joins TRBV5-6 to TRBJ2-2; 8 nucleotides line up with TRBD1. This CDR3 spans 17 amino acids. CDR1 and CDR2 (germline): SGHDT, YYEEEE. V lost 3 bases and J lost 4; bases outside the gene matches: 11. This CDR3 reads CASSWRTGRFGTGELFF. Written as DNA, the CDR3 is TGTGCCAGCAGCTGGAGGACAGGGCGTTTTGGCACCGGGGAGCTGTTTTTT. Full variable domain (rest looked up from reference TRBV5-6 and TRBJ2-2): DAGVTQSPTHLIKTRGQQVTLRCSPKSGHDTVSWYQQALGQGPQFIFQYYEEEERQRGNFPDRFSGHQFPNYSSELNVNALLLGDSALYLCASSWRTGRFGTGELFFGEGSRLTVL.

Comment on this clone: The same CDR3 can be traced to other DNA sequences in this sample. The J gene is TRBJ1-1, the V gene TRBV6-1; D gene uncertain. The CDR3 contains 12 residues. In germline, CDR1 is MNHNS, CDR2 SASEGT. The ends were cut back, 3 bases at V and 1 base at J, with 3 bases in the middle. CDR3 sequence (DNA): TGTGCCAGCAGTGATAGGAACACTGAAGCTTTCTTT. It is translated as CASSDRNTEAFF.

The genes are TRBV30 and TRBJ2-2, with 10 bases matching TRBD2. Germline CDR1 is GTSNPN and CDR2 is SVGIG (reference sequence). This CDR3 is built from 16 residues. With 3 bases clipped from V and 6 bases from J, the junction kept 10 bases outside the gene matches. CDR3 loop: CAWSQLGTSEPGELFF. CDR3 nucleotide sequence: TGTGCCTGGAGCCAACTCGGGACTAGCGAGCCCGGGGAGCTGTTTTTT. The variable domain in full, completed from reference TRBV30 and TRBJ2-2, reads SQTIHQWPATLVQPVGSPLSLECTVEGTSNPNLYWYRQAAGRGLQLLFYSVGIGQISSEVPQNLSASRPQDRQFILSSKKLLLSDSGFYLCAWSQLGTSEPGELFFGEGSRLTVL.

The V gene is TRBV6-5, the J gene TRBJ1-1; TRBD1 is a possible D gene (5 bases). Germline V gene sequence: CDR1 MNHEY, CDR2 SVGAGI. The CDR3 is 13 residues long. Trimming removed 5 bases at V and 7 bases at J, with 14 bases between. CDR3: CASSRDGDFEAFF. The CDR3, as DNA: TGTGCCAGCAGTCGGGACGGGGACTTTGAAGCTTTCTTT.

The gene calls are TRBV5-1 and TRBJ2-5; the D gene is possibly TRBD2 (5 bases). This CDR3 has 14 amino acids. V was pared by 1 base and J by 1 base, with 8 bases between. CDR1 and CDR2 (germline): SGHRS, YFSETQ. The DNA for the CDR3 is TGCGCCAGCAGCTTGAGAGGGCCCCAAGAGACCCAGTACTTC. Translating it yields CASSLRGPQETQYF. The whole variable domain, remainder taken from reference TRBV5-1 and TRBJ2-5, is KAGVTQTPRYLIKTRGQQVTLSCSPISGHRSVSWYQQTPGQGLQFLFEYFSETQRNKGNFPGRFSGRQFSNSRSEMNVSTLELGDSALYLCASSLRGPQETQYFGPGTRLLVL.

This clone was seen once. V and J are TRBV5-1 and TRBJ2-1; D ambiguous. Per germline, CDR1 SGHRS and CDR2 YFSETQ. The CDR3 has 14 amino acids. The V and J ends lost 0 bases and 3 bases respectively, with 7 bases between them. The CDR3 region has the DNA TGCGCCAGCAGCTTGGGAGGAGACTACAATGAGCAGTTCTTC. Its protein product is CASSLGGDYNEQFF.

The chain is built from TRBV7-2 and TRBJ2-7; TRBD2 agrees at 7 bases. The ends lost 5 bases at V and 3 bases at J; junction bases unmatched: 13. The germline gives CDR1 SGHTA, CDR2 FQGNSA. The CDR3 length is 16 residues. CDR3 residues: CASSATLGLGGYEQYF. CDR3 DNA sequence: TGTGCCAGCAGCGCGACCCTAGGACTAGGTGGCTACGAGCAGTACTTC.

V is TRBV11-1 and J is TRBJ1-2, with TRBD1 matching 10 bases. The J segment lost 3 bases and the V segment lost 5 bases, leaving 6 bases of the junction unmatched. This CDR3 contains 15 residues. CDR1 and CDR2 from the germline V gene are SGHAT and FQDESV (reference sequence). CDR3 in DNA: TGTGCCAGCAGCAAACGACAGGGGGCACACTATGGCTACACCTTC. It yields the protein CASSKRQGAHYGYTF.

This chain uses TRBV11-3 with TRBJ2-1, with a possible D match to TRBD1 (6 bases). The CDR3 consists of 14 residues. V shed 5 bases and J shed 4 bases, with 12 bases lying between them. CDR1 is SGHNT, CDR2 YENEEA, per germline. This CDR3 is CASSGMQGYNEQFF. CDR3 nucleotides: TGTGCCAGCAGCGGTATGCAGGGGTACAATGAGCAGTTCTTC.

This sequence joins TRBV5-4 and TRBJ2-7, with 7 bases matching TRBD2. CDR3 size: 13 residues. The germline gives CDR1 SGHNT, CDR2 YYREEE (reference sequence). The V gene end was trimmed by 6 bases and the J gene end by 6 bases; junction bases not matched to a gene: 9. The CDR3 bases are TGTGCCAGCACCACGAAGGGCGGGGGCGAGCAGTACTTC. Protein sequence: CASTTKGGGEQYF. Full variable domain (missing parts from reference TRBV5-4 and TRBJ2-7): ETGVTQSPTHLIKTRGQQVTLRCSSQSGHNTVSWYQQALGQGPQFIFQYYREEENGRGNFPPRFSGLQFPNYSSELNVNALELDDSALYLCASTTKGGGEQYFGPGTRLTVT.